This TCR beta chain was found in a study of cytomegalovirus exposure and HLA in healthy donors. Whole-study results and caveats: Reported performance of the classifier showed diagnosis of cytomegalovirus status with high specificity and sensitivity.

Healthy bone marrow donors made up the donor group. This clone has more than one count but fewer than ten. Antigen unknown. PCR involved 60 Vbeta and 13 Jbeta primers. Clones were read by immunoSEQ multiplex PCR, and TCRdb kept only the in-frame ones, dropping some. This table has roughly 130,000 clones, approximately 80% appearing once. The germline CDR1 and CDR2 sequences are SGHNT and YYREEE (reference sequence). V was pared by 1 base and J by 4 bases, with 11 bases between. The CDR3 runs to 14 residues. Material for sequencing was PBMCs. The source is a woman younger than 30 in good health and CMV-seropositive. The chain combines TRBV5-4 with TRBJ1-1; maybe TRBD1 (6 bases). The CDR3 nucleotides are TGTGCCAGCAGCTTGCAGGGGACCGGCACTGAAGCTTTCTTT. This translates into CASSLQGTGTEAFF.